The 10 T cell receptor beta chains below all came from one sample that was sequenced in a study of control samples from healthy donors and cancer patients. Profiled with immunoSEQ multiplex PCR; TCRdb holds only in-frame clones, not every one. The profile shows 130,000 or so clones, about 92% of them singletons. The sample was blood. These receptors originate from a woman aged 45-65 years in good health.

The gene calls are TRBV30 and TRBJ1-2; perhaps TRBD1 as D (6 bases). Trimming cost V 1 base and J 2 bases, with 8 bases left between them. Per germline, CDR1 GTSNPN and CDR2 SVGIG (reference sequence). The CDR3 is 13 amino acids. CDR3 sequence reads: CAWSGTGNYGYTF. Here the CDR3 DNA reads TGTGCCTGGAGTGGTACAGGGAACTATGGCTACACCTTC.

The V and J genes are TRBV6-5 and TRBJ1-1; no clear D. The V end was cut by 7 bases, the J end by 1 base, with 16 bases between. CDR3 length: 15 amino acids. CDR1 MNHEY and CDR2 SVGAGI come from the germline V gene. Here the CDR3 reads CASTPWREGNTEAFF. DNA for the CDR3: TGTGCCAGCACGCCCTGGAGGGAAGGGAACACTGAAGCTTTCTTT.

V is TRBV15 and J is TRBJ1-4; D is possibly TRBD1 (5 bases). The V end lost 0 bases, the J end lost 3 bases, and 8 bases lay between the germline ends. The CDR3 length is 15 residues. CDR1 LNHNV and CDR2 YYDKDF come from the germline V gene (reference sequence). The CDR3 sequence is CATSRDQGANEKLFF. The CDR3, as DNA: TGTGCCACCAGCAGAGATCAGGGAGCTAATGAAAAACTGTTTTTT.

The chain has TRBV5-4 and TRBJ2-7; 7 bases agree with TRBD1. The CDR3 runs to 15 residues. J lost 3 bases, V lost 3 bases, and 9 bases had no gene match. Germline-derived CDR1 and CDR2 are SGHNT and YYREEE (reference sequence). Here the CDR3 reads CASSYGTERIYEQYF. The CDR3 DNA follows: TGTGCCAGCAGCTACGGGACAGAACGGATCTACGAGCAGTACTTC.

The chain links TRBV5-1 to TRBJ1-3; D is unresolved. The CDR3 is 13 amino acids. Looked up from germline, CDR1 is SGHRS and CDR2 is YFSETQ. V was pared by 1 base and J by 1 base, with 3 bases between. In DNA, the CDR3 is TGCGCCAGCAGCTTGTGGTCTGGAAACACCATATATTTT. Translating it yields CASSLWSGNTIYF.

This clone showed up just once. The CDR3 sequence is CASSLAGRGARETQYF. CDR3 nucleotides: TGTGCCAGCAGCTTGGCCGGCCGGGGGGCCCGGGAGACCCAGTACTTC. V is TRBV5-8 and J is TRBJ2-5; possible D gene TRBD2, 7 bases. The CDR3 length is 16 residues. Per the germline V gene, CDR1 is SGHTS and CDR2 is YDEGEE. V gave up 0 bases and J gave up 5 bases, with 17 bases separating them. The whole variable domain, remainder taken from reference TRBV5-8 and TRBJ2-5, is EAGVTQSPTHLIKTRGQQATLRCSPISGHTSVYWYQQALGLGLQFLLWYDEGEERNRGNFPPRFSGRQFPNYSSELNVNALELEDSALYLCASSLAGRGARETQYFGPGTRLLVL.

The rearrangement uses TRBV3-1 (or the pseudogene TRBV3-2) and TRBJ2-1; 9 positions agree with TRBD1. J was trimmed by 5 bases and V by 4 bases; bases with no gene match: 3. Germline lookup yields CDR1 LGHDT and CDR2 YNNKEL (reference sequence). This CDR3 is 14 amino acids long. The CDR3 is CASSRRQGDNEQFF. CDR3 nucleotide sequence: TGTGCCAGCAGCCGTAGACAGGGGGACAATGAGCAGTTCTTC.

The chain links TRBV29-1 to TRBJ2-7; D gene uncertain. This CDR3 has 13 residues. The germline CDR1 and CDR2 sequences are SQVTM and ANQGSEA. Trimming took off 4 bases at V and 6 bases at J, with 16 bases between the two ends. In DNA, the CDR3 is TGCAGCGTTGTTCGCTTTCCCACGGGCGAGCAGTACTTC. This gives the protein CSVVRFPTGEQYF.

This clone was counted a single time. Its ends do not fully match the called genes, so a read error is possible. The sample holds other DNA sequences that translate to the same CDR3. V usage is TRBV7-9 and J usage is TRBJ1-2, with unresolved D. Per the germline V gene, CDR1 is SEHNR and CDR2 is FQNEAQ (reference sequence). This CDR3 has 16 amino acids. CDR3 DNA sequence: TGTGCCAGCAGCCCTTCAACGGGCCATTCTCTCTATGGCTACACTTTC. Residues: CASSPSTGHSLYGYTF.

This clone was observed a single time. This sequence joins TRBV5-1 and TRBJ2-3; the D gene could be TRBD1 or TRBD2 (5 bases each). From germline, CDR1 is SGHRS and CDR2 YFSETQ. V was clipped by 2 bases and J by 2 bases, with 15 bases between them. The CDR3 sequence is 16 residues long. This CDR3 is CASSFTGTEDTDTQYF. CDR3 nucleotides: TGCGCCAGCAGCTTTACCGGGACGGAGGACACAGATACGCAGTATTTT. The variable domain in full, completed from reference TRBV5-1 and TRBJ2-3, reads KAGVTQTPRYLIKTRGQQVTLSCSPISGHRSVSWYQQTPGQGLQFLFEYFSETQRNKGNFPGRFSGRQFSNSRSEMNVSTLELGDSALYLCASSFTGTEDTDTQYFGPGTRLTVL.